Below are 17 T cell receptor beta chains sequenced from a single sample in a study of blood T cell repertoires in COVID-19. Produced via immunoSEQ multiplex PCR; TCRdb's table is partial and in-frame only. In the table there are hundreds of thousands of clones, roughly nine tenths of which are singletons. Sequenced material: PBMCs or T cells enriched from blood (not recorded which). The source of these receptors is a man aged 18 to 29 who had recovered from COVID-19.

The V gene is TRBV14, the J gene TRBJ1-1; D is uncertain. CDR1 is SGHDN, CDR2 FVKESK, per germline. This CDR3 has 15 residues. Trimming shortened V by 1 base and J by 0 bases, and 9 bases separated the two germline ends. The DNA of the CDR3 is TGTGCCAGCAGCCAAGGGGAGGGTATGAACACTGAAGCTTTCTTT. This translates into CASSQGEGMNTEAFF.

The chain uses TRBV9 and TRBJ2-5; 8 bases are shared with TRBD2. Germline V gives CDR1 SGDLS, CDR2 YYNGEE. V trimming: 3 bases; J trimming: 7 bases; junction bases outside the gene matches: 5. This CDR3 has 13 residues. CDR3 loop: CASSEGGGLTQYF. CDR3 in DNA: TGTGCCAGCAGCGAGGGCGGGGGGTTGACCCAGTACTTC.

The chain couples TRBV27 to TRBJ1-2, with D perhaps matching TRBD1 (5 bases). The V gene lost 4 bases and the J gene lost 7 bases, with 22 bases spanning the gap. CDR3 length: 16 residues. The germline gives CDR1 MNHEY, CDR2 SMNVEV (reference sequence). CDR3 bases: TGTGCCAGCAGTTCTCGTAACACGGGGGACCCTCTTGGCTACACCTTC. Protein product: CASSSRNTGDPLGYTF.

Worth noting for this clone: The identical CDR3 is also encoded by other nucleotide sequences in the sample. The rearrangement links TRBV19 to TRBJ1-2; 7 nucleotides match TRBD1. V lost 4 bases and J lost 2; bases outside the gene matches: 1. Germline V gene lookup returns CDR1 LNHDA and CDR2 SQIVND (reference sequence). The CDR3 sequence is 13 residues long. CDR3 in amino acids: CASSRDRNYGYTF. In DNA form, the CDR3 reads TGTGCCAGTAGTAGGGACAGAAACTATGGCTACACCTTC.

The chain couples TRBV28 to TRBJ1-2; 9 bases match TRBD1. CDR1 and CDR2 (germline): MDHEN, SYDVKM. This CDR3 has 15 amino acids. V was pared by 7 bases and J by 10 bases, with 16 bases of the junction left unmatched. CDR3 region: CASTILWGDRVPYTF. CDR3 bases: TGTGCCAGCACCATTCTCTGGGGGGACAGGGTGCCCTACACCTTC.

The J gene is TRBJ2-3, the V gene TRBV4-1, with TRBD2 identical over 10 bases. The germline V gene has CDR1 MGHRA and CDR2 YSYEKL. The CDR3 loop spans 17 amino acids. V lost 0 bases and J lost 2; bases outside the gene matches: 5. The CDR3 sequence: CASSQEWTSGPTDTQYF. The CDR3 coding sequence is TGCGCCAGCAGCCAAGAGTGGACTAGCGGACCCACAGATACGCAGTATTTT.

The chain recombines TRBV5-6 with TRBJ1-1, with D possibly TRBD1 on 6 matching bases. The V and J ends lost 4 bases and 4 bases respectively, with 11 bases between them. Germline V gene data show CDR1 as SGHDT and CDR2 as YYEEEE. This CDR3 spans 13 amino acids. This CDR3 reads CASSPKQGTEAFF. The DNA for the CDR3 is TGTGCCAGCAGCCCTAAACAGGGCACTGAAGCTTTCTTT. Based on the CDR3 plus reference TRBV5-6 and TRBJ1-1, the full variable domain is DAGVTQSPTHLIKTRGQQVTLRCSPKSGHDTVSWYQQALGQGPQFIFQYYEEEERQRGNFPDRFSGHQFPNYSSELNVNALLLGDSALYLCASSPKQGTEAFFGQGTRLTVV.

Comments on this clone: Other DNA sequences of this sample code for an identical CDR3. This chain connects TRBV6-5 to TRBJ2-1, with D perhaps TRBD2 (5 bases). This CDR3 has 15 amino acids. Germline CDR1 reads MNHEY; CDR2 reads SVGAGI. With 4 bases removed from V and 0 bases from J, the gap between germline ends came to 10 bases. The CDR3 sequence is CASSLGRGSYNEQFF. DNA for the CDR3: TGTGCCAGCAGTTTAGGGAGAGGCTCCTACAATGAGCAGTTCTTC.

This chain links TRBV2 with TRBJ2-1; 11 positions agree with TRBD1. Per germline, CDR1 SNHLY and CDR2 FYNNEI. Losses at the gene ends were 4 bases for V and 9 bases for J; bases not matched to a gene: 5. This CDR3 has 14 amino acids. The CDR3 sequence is CASSVDRGLGEQFF. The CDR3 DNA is TGTGCCAGCAGTGTGGACAGGGGGCTGGGTGAGCAGTTCTTC.

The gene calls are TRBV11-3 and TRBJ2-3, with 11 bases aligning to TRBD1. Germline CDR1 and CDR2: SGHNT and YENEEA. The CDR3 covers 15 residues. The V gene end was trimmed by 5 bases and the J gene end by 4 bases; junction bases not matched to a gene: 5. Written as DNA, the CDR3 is TGTGCCAGCAGCCCGGACAGGGGGCGTGCAGATACGCAGTATTTT. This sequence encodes CASSPDRGRADTQYF. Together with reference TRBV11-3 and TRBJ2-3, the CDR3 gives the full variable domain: EAGVVQSPRYKIIEKKQPVAFWCNPISGHNTLYWYLQNLGQGPELLIRYENEEAVDDSQLPKDRFSAERLKGVDSTLKIQPAELGDSAVYLCASSPDRGRADTQYFGPGTRLTVL.

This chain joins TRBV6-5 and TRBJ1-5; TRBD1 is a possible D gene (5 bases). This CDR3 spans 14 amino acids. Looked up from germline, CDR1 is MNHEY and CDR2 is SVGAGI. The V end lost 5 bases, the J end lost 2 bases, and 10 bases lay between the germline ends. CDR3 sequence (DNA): TGTGCCAGCAGTCTAGGGGTAGGCAATCAGCCCCAGCATTTT. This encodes CASSLGVGNQPQHF.

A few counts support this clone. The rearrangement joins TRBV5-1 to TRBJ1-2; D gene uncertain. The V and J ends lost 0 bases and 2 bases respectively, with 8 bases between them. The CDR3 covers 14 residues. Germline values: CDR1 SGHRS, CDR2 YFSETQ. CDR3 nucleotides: TGCGCCAGCAGCTTGGTGGCTGGCAACTATGGCTACACCTTC. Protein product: CASSLVAGNYGYTF.

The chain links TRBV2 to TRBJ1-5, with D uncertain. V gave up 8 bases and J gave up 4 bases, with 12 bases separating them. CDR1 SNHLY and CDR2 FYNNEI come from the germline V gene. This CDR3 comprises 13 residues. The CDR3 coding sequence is TGTGCCAGCCACAAGGCGGAAAATCAGCCCCAGCATTTT. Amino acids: CASHKAENQPQHF.

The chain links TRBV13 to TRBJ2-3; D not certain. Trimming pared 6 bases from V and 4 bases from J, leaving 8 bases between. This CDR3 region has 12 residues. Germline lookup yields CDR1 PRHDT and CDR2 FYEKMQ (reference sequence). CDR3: CASRPLADTQYF. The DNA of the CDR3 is TGTGCCAGCAGACCCTTAGCAGATACGCAGTATTTT.

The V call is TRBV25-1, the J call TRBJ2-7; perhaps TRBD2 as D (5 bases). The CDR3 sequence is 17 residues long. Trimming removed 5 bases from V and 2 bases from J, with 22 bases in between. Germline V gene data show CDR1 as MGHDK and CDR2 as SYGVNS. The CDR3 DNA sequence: TGTGCCAGCAGTCCATCCCCCGGCCAGCGGTCCACCTACGAGCAGTACTTC. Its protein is CASSPSPGQRSTYEQYF.

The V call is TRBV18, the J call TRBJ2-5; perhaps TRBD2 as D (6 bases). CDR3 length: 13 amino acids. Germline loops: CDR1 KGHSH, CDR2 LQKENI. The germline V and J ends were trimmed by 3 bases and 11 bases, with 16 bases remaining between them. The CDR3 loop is CASSPRAGEEQYF. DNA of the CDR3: TGTGCCAGCTCACCTCGGGCCGGGGAGGAGCAGTACTTC.

The CDR3 loop reads CASSHSGEAFF. In nucleotides, the CDR3 is TGTGCCAGCAGCCATTCAGGTGAAGCTTTCTTT. The chain joins TRBV4-2 to TRBJ1-1; no clear D gene. Looked up from germline, CDR1 is LGHNA and CDR2 is YNFKEQ. Trimming left V 3 bases short and J 7 bases short, with 6 bases between. The CDR3 length is 11 residues.